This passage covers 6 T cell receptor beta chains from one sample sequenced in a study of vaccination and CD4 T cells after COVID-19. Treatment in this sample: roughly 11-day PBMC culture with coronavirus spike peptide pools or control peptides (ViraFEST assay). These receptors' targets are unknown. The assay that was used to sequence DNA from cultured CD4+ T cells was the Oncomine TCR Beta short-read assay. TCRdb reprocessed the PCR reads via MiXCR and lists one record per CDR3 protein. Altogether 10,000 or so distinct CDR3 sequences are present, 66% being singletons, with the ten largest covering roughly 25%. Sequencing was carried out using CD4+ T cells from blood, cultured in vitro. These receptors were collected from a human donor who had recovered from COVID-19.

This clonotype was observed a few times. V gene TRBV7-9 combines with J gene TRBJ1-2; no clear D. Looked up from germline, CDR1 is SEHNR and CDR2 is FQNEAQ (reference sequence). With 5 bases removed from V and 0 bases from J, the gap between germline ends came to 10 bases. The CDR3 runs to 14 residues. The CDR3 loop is CASSQTRANYGYTF. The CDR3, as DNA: TGTGCCAGCAGCCAGACGCGAGCTAACTATGGCTACACCTTC.

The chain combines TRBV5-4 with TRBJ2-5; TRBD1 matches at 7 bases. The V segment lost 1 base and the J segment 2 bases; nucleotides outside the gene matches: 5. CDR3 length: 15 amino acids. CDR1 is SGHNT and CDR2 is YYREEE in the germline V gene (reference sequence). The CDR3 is CASSLLGTEQETQYF. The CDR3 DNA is TGTGCCAGCAGCTTGCTAGGGACAGAGCAAGAGACCCAGTACTTC.

The CDR3: CASRPHGGGQVGGTQYF. Here the CDR3 DNA reads TGTGCCAGCAGACCACACGGGGGGGGCCAAGTGGGAGGTACGCAGTATTTT. The chain joins TRBV7-9 to TRBJ2-3; 8 bases are shared with TRBD2. Germline-derived CDR1 and CDR2 are SEHNR and FQNEAQ (reference sequence). V gave up 6 bases and J gave up 8 bases; unmatched junction bases: 19. This CDR3 comprises 17 residues.

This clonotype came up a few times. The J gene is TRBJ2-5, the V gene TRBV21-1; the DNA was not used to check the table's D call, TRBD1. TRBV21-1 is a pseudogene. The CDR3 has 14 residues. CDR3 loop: CASSKWGSQETQYF. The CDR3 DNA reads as TGTGCCAGCAGCAAATGGGGCAGCCAAGAGACCCAGTACTTC.

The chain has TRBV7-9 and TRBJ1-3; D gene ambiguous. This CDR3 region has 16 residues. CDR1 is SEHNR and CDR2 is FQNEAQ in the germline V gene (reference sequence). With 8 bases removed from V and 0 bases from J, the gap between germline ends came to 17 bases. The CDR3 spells CASGWEGGPSGNTIYF. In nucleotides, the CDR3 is TGTGCCAGCGGCTGGGAGGGCGGGCCCTCTGGAAACACCATATATTTT. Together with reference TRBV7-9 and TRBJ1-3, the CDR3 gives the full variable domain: DTGVSQNPRHKITKRGQNVTFRCDPISEHNRLYWYRQTLGQGPEFLTYFQNEAQLEKSRLLSDRFSAERPKGSFSTLEIQRTEQGDSAMYLCASGWEGGPSGNTIYFGEGSWLTVV.

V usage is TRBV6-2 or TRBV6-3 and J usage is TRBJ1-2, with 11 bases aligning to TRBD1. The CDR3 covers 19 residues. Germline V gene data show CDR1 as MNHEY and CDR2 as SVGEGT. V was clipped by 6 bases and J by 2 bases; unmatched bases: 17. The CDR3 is CASSFRTGGVRFLNYGYTF. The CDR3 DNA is TGTGCCAGCAGCTTTCGGACAGGGGGCGTACGCTTTCTCAACTATGGCTACACCTTC.